The 13 T cell receptor beta chains in this list originate from one sample, sequenced in a study of T cell clonality in common variable immunodeficiency. Measured with immunoSEQ multiplex PCR; TCRdb has only the in-frame clones, and not every one. The sample has around 47,000 clones, none seen only once; the top ten hold about 0.66%. Sample: peripheral blood mononuclear cells. The receptors derive from a person between 18 and 75 years old in good health.

This clone appeared a few times. From the germline J gene comes the end of the CDR3, since the read stops 3 residues before it. This sequence joins TRBV6-1 and TRBJ2-7; TRBD2 matches 11 bases. This CDR3 has 15 amino acids. The V segment lost 8 bases and the J segment 0 bases; nucleotides outside the gene matches: 6. Germline V lookup: CDR1 MNHNS, CDR2 SASEGT. CDR3 sequence: CASRAGTSGSYEQYF. Partial CDR3 DNA: TGTGCCAGCCGTGCCGGGACTAGCGGCTCCTACGAG.

The covered CDR3 bases are TGTGCCAGTAGTATAGCCGGACAGGGGAACACTGAA. Its translation is CASSIAGQGNTE. The full CDR3 sequence reads CASSIAGQGNTEAFF. The chain joins TRBV19 to TRBJ1-1; 8 nucleotides match TRBD1. From the germline J gene comes the end of the CDR3, since the read stops 3 residues before it. The CDR3 extends over 15 amino acids. Germline values: CDR1 LNHDA, CDR2 SQIVND (reference sequence). With V trimmed by 1 base and J by 1 base, 2 bases remained unmatched. The full variable domain, completed using reference TRBV19 and TRBJ1-1, is DGGITQSPKYLFRKEGQNVTLSCEQNLNHDAMYWYRQDPGQGLRLIYYSQIVNDFQKGDIAEGYSVSREKKESFPLTVTSAQKNPTAFYLCASSIAGQGNTEAFFGQGTRLTVV.

The table lists this clone with many counts. The sequence runs out 3 residues before the end of the CDR3; the remainder is reconstructed from the germline J gene. This sequence joins TRBV11-1 and TRBJ1-2; TRBD1 agrees at 10 bases. This CDR3 spans 13 amino acids. Germline-derived CDR1 and CDR2 are SGHAT and FQDESV (reference sequence). The CDR3 is CASSPGTGEGYTF. The DNA read from the CDR3 is TGTGCCAGCAGCCCAGGGACAGGGGAAGGC.

This clone occurred many times. The missing CDR3 end, 3 residues past where the read stops, is filled in from the germline J gene. The chain combines TRBV12-3 or TRBV12-4 with TRBJ1-2; D is undetermined. The ends were cut back, 7 bases at V and 0 bases at J, with 9 bases in the middle. The CDR3 totals 13 residues. The chain's CDR3 is CASTLGANYGYTF. CDR3 DNA (partial): TGTGCCAGCACCCTAGGAGCTAACTATGGC.

Ten or more counts support this clone. With the read ending 3 residues before the CDR3 end, the germline J gene is used to fill in that end. V is TRBV7-6 and J is TRBJ2-7; 9 bases map to TRBD1. There are 15 residues in the CDR3. From germline, CDR1 is SGHVS and CDR2 FNYEAQ. V lost 5 bases to trimming and J lost 5 bases; unmatched junction nucleotides: 10. The sequenced CDR3 bases are TGTGCCAGCAGCCCCTATGACAGGGGGAAGAACGAG. Protein sequence: CASSPYDRGKNE. The full-length CDR3 reads as CASSPYDRGKNEQYF. Together with reference TRBV7-6 and TRBJ2-7, the CDR3 gives the full variable domain: GAGVSQSPRYKVTKRGQDVALRCDPISGHVSLYWYRQALGQGPEFLTYFNYEAQQDKSGLPNDRFSAERPEGSISTLTIQRTEQRDSAMYRCASSPYDRGKNEQYFGPGTRLTVT.

At least ten counts were recorded for this clone. The read finishes 3 residues shy of the CDR3 end, and the germline J gene is used to complete it. V usage is TRBV11-2 and J usage is TRBJ1-4, with TRBD1 identical over 11 bases. CDR3 size: 15 residues. V lost 2 bases and J lost 7; bases outside the gene matches: 3. Germline V CDR1 and CDR2: SGHAT, FQNNGV. CDR3 in amino acids: CASSLTGTGGEKLFF. The DNA read from the CDR3 is TGTGCCAGCAGCTTAACCGGGACAGGGGGTGAAAAA. Drawing the rest from reference TRBV11-2 and TRBJ1-4, the complete variable domain is EAGVAQSPRYKIIEKRQSVAFWCNPISGHATLYWYQQILGQGPKLLIQFQNNGVVDDSQLPKDRFSAERLKGVDSTLKIQPAKLEDSAVYLCASSLTGTGGEKLFFGSGTQLSVL.

This clone occurred many times. With the read ending 3 residues before the CDR3 end, the germline J gene is used to fill in that end. The chain carries TRBV4-2 and TRBJ1-3; 9 nucleotides line up with TRBD1. The J segment lost 4 bases and the V segment lost 4 bases, leaving 11 bases of the junction unmatched. The CDR3 totals 17 residues. CDR1 is LGHNA, CDR2 YNFKEQ, per germline. CDR3 residues: CASSPGLGTGLGNTIYF. Partial CDR3 DNA: TGTGCCAGCAGCCCCGGGCTCGGGACAGGGTTAGGAAACACC.

This clone was counted at least ten times. Read data end 3 residues before the CDR3 end; the end is taken from the germline J gene. J is TRBJ2-2 and V is TRBV20-1; D unresolved. There are 14 residues in the CDR3. Germline assignment: CDR1 DFQATT and CDR2 SNEGSKA (reference sequence). V was trimmed by 4 bases and J by 3 bases, leaving 12 bases between them. The CDR3 bases that were read are TGCAGTGCTAAAGAGGCTTCCCACACCGGGGAG. Residues: CSAKEASHTGE. The whole CDR3 sequence reads CSAKEASHTGELFF.

This clone occurred many times. The DNA ends 3 residues before the CDR3 does, and the rest of the CDR3 is filled in from the germline J gene. The chain uses TRBV2 and TRBJ2-3, with TRBD1 matching 7 bases. Trimming at V came to 1 base and at J to 0 bases, leaving 4 bases not matched to a gene. CDR1 SNHLY and CDR2 FYNNEI come from the germline V gene. This CDR3 has 16 amino acids. CDR3 protein: CASSEEGQTSTDTQYF. The sequenced CDR3 bases are TGTGCCAGCAGTGAAGAGGGACAGACTAGCACAGATACG.

This clone was picked up many times. The read comes to an end 3 residues before the CDR3 does, leaving the germline J gene to fill in the end. The chain employs TRBV4-1 and TRBJ2-1; D might be TRBD1 (6 bases). The CDR3 contains 18 residues. V lost 0 bases, J lost 8 bases, and 23 bases lay in between. Germline-derived CDR1 and CDR2 are MGHRA and YSYEKL. The covered CDR3 bases are TGCGCCAGCAGCCAAGATAATTCGCCCCGCAGGGGTGGGCATGAG. Protein product: CASSQDNSPRRGGHE. The full CDR3 reads CASSQDNSPRRGGHEQFF.

This clone was counted at least ten times. The missing CDR3 end, 3 residues past where the read stops, is filled in from the germline J gene. V is TRBV4-1 and J is TRBJ2-4, with 8 bases matching TRBD2. The CDR3 sequence is 15 residues long. Germline assignment: CDR1 MGHRA and CDR2 YSYEKL. V lost 1 base and J lost 6; bases outside the gene matches: 5. The CDR3 protein is CASSQVLAGRNIQYF. Incomplete CDR3 DNA: TGCGCCAGCAGCCAAGTTTTAGCGGGAAGAAACATT.

This clone was found many times. The CDR3 goes on 3 residues after the read ends, and that part is filled in from the germline J gene. The chain links TRBV7-9 to TRBJ2-5, with 10 positions matching TRBD1. CDR3 length: 14 residues. V lost 5 bases and J lost 4; bases outside the gene matches: 4. Germline assignment: CDR1 SEHNR and CDR2 FQNEAQ (reference sequence). The CDR3 is CASSRQGAGETQYF. The CDR3 bases that were read are TGTGCCAGCAGCCGACAGGGGGCCGGAGAGACC.

This clone has ten or more counts. The CDR3 extends 3 residues past the end of the read, so its final part is completed from the germline J gene. The chain links TRBV2 to TRBJ2-7, with 8 bases identical to TRBD1. The CDR3 is 14 amino acids. CDR1 and CDR2 (germline): SNHLY, FYNNEI. J gave up 2 bases and V 6 bases, and 6 bases lay outside the gene matches. CDR3 DNA, as far as it was read: TGTGCCAGCAGGGTGGACAGGGCAGCCTACGAG. It codes for CASRVDRAAYE. The CDR3 reads in full as CASRVDRAAYEQYF.